The rows below give T cell receptor beta chains drawn from one sample of a study of PD-L1 blockade in urothelial cancer. Only in-frame clones appear in the TCRdb table, and some are missing; sequencing was by immunoSEQ multiplex PCR. The data contain 45,000 or so clones, around four fifths of them seen just once; the ten biggest clones take up 1.5% to 2%. This specimen consisted of PBMCs, obtained around atezolizumab (anti-PD-L1) treatment. These receptors all come from a man aged 50 to 59 with urothelial cancer. CDR3s include the opening cysteine and the closing phenylalanine or tryptophan. A D gene is named only where the DNA matches it firmly. Clone size is given for some rows only: seen once, a few or many times, or a class if the clone is expanded.

clone_size j_call v_call d_call cdr3_nt cdr3_aa
. TRBJ1-2 TRBV4-2 . TGTGCCAGCAGCCAGGGCCAGACAGGCATTTATGGCTACACCTTC CASSQGQTGIYGYTF
. TRBJ1-2 TRBV7-2 TRBD1 TGTGCCAGCAGCTTGCTAGGGACAGGGGTGCCCTATGGCTACACCTTC CASSLLGTGVPYGYTF
. TRBJ2-1 TRBV10-2 TRBD2 TGCGCCAGCAGTGCCGGGACTAGGGGGTCTAGTGAGCAGTTCTTC CASSAGTRGSSEQFF
. TRBJ1-4 TRBV7-9 . TGTGCCAGCAGCAAAGACCAGACAGGTCCGCTTGAAAAACTGTTTTTT CASSKDQTGPLEKLFF
. TRBJ1-2 TRBV7-9 . TGTGCCAGCAGCTTAAGCTACTATGGCTACACCTTC CASSLSYYGYTF
. TRBJ1-2 TRBV10-2 TRBD1 TGCGCCAGCACCGATACCGGGACAGGGGGAAGATGGGGCTACACCTTC CASTDTGTGGRWGYTF
. TRBJ2-5 TRBV12-5 . TGTGCTAGTGGTAGATCGGGGGTGGAGACCCAGTACTTC CASGRSGVETQYF
. TRBJ2-5 TRBV11-2 . TGTGCCAGCAGCTTAGACACCCGGAGGAGGCTACAAGAGACCCAGTACTTC CASSLDTRRRLQETQYF
once TRBJ1-1 TRBV5-1 . TGCGCCAGCAATAGCGGGCAGGGCCGGAGCACTGAAGCTTTCTTT CASNSGQGRSTEAFF
. TRBJ2-1 TRBV9 TRBD2 TGTGCCAGCAGCCCGGAGCCCAGCGGGGATGAGCAGTTCTTC CASSPEPSGDEQFF
. TRBJ1-1 TRBV9 . TGTGCCAGCAGCGATCACGGGTGGAACACTGAAGCTTTCTTT CASSDHGWNTEAFF
. TRBJ1-4 TRBV7-2 . TGTGCCAGCAGCTATAGATCTTCAGGGATTTCTAATGAAAAACTGTTTTTT CASSYRSSGISNEKLFF
. TRBJ2-3 TRBV7-3 . TGTGCCAGCAGCGTTAGCGGTACTAGCACAGATACGCAGTATTTT CASSVSGTSTDTQYF
once TRBJ2-2 TRBV5-4 . TGTGCCAGCAGCTTGGTTGGCCGAATCACCGGGGAGCTGTTTTTT CASSLVGRITGELFF